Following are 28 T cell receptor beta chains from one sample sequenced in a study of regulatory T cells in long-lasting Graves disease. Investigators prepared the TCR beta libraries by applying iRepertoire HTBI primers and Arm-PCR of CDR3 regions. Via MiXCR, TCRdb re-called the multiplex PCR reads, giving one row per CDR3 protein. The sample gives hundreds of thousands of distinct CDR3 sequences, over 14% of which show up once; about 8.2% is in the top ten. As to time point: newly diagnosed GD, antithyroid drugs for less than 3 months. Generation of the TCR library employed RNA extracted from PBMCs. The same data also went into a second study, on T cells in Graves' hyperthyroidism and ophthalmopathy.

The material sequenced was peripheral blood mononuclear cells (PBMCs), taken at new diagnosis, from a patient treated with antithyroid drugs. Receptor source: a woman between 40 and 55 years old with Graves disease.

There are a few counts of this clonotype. The CDR3 here is CASSQEGGPGYGYTF. The CDR3, as DNA: TGTGCCAGCAGCCAAGAGGGGGGGCCGGGCTATGGCTACACCTTC. This chain uses TRBV9 with TRBJ1-2; the D gene is possibly TRBD1 (6 bases). The length of the CDR3 is 15 residues. Looked up from germline, CDR1 is SGDLS and CDR2 is YYNGEE. V gave up 4 bases and J gave up 4 bases, with 17 bases separating them.

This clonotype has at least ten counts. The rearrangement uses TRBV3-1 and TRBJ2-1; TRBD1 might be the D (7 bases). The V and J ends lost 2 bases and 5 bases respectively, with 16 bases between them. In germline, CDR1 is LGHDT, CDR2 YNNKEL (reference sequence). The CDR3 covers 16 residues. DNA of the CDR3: TGTGCCAGCAGCCAAAGTGGAGGGGGCGCAAACAATGAGCAGTTCTTC. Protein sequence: CASSQSGGGANNEQFF.

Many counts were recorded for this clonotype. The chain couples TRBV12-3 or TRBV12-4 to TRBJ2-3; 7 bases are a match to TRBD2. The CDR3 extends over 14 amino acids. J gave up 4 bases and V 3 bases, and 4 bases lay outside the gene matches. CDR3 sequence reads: CASSLTGGSDTQYF. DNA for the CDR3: TGTGCCAGCAGTTTGACGGGAGGATCAGATACGCAGTATTTT.

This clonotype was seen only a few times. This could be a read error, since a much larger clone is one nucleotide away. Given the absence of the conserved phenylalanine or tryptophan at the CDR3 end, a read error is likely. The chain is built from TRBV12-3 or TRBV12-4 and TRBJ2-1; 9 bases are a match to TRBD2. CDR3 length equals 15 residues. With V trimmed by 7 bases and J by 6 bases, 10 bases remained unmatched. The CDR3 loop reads CASNPLSGRSNEQFS. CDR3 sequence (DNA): TGTGCCAGCAACCCCCTAAGCGGGAGGAGCAATGAGCAGTTCTCC.

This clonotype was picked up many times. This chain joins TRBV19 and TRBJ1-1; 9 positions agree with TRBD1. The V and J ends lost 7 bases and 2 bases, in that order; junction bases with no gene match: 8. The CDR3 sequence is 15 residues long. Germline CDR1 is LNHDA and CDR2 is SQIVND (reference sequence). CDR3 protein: CASTWTGATNTEAFF. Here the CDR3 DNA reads TGTGCCAGTACCTGGACAGGGGCAACTAACACTGAAGCTTTCTTT.

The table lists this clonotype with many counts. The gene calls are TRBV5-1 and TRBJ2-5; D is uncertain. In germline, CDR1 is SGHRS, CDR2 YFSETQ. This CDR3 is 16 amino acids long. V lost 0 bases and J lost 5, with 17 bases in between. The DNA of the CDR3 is TGCGCCAGCAGCTTGGGGCCCAGTGAGCAACGGGAGACCCAGTACTTC. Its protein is CASSLGPSEQRETQYF.

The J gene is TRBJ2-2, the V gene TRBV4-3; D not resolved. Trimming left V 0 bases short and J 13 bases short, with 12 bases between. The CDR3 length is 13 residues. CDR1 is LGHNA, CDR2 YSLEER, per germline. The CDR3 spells CASSQDHGQRLFF. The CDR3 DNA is TGCGCCAGCAGCCAAGACCACGGCCAAAGGCTGTTTTTT.

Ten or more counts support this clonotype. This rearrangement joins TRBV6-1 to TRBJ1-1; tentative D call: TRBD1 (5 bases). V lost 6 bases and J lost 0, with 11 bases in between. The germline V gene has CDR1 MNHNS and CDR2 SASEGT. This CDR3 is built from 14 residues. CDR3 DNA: TGTGCCAGCAGGAGACAGATCATGAACACTGAAGCTTTCTTT. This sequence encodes CASRRQIMNTEAFF.

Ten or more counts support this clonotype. DNA of the CDR3: TGTGCCAGCAGCGATGACAGGGAGGGCACTGAAGCTTTCTTT. This gives the protein CASSDDREGTEAFF. This chain uses TRBV27 with TRBJ1-1, with TRBD1 matching over 7 bases. J lost 4 bases, V lost 6 bases, and 8 bases had no gene match. This CDR3 has 14 residues. Germline V gene sequence: CDR1 MNHEY, CDR2 SMNVEV (reference sequence).

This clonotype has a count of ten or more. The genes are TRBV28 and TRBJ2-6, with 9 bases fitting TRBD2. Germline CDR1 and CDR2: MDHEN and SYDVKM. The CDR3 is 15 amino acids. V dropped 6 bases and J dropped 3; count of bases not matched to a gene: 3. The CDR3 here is CASSVAGDGANVLTF. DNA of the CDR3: TGTGCCAGCAGCGTAGCGGGAGATGGGGCCAACGTCCTGACTTTC. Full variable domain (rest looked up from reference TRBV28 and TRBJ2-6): DVKVTQSSRYLVKRTGEKVFLECVQDMDHENMFWYRQDPGLGLRLIYFSYDVKMKEKGDIPEGYSVSREKKERFSLILESASTNQTSMYLCASSVAGDGANVLTFGAGSRLTVL.

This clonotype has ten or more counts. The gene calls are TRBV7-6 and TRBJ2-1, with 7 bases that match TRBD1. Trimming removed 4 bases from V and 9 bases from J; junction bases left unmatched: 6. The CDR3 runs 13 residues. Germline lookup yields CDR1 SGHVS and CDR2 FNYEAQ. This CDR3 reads CASSSTGVREQFF. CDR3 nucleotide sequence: TGTGCCAGCAGCTCTACAGGGGTTCGTGAGCAGTTCTTC.

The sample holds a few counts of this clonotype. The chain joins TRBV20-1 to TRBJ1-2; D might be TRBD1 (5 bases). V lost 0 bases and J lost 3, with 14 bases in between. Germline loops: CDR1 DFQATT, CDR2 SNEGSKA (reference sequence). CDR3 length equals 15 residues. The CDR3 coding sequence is TGCAGTGCTAGAGATCCTCGGACGGGGGACTATGGCTACACCTTC. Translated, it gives CSARDPRTGDYGYTF.

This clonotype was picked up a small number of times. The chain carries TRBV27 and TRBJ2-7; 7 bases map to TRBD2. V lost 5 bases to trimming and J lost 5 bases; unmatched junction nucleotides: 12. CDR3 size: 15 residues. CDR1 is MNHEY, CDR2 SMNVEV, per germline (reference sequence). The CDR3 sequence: CASSPSHRGSDEQYF. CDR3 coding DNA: TGTGCCAGCAGTCCCTCGCACCGCGGGAGTGACGAGCAGTACTTC.

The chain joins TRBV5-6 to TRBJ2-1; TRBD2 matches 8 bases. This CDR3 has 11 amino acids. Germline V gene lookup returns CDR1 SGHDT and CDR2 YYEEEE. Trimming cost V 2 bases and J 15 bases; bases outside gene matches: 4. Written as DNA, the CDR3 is TGTGCCAGCAGCTTAAGCGGGAGTCGGTTCTTC. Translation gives CASSLSGSRFF.

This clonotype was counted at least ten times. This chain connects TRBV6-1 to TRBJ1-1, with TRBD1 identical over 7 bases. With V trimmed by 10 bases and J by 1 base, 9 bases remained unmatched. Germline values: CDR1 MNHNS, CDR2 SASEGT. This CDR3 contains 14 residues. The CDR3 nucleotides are TGTGCCACCACCATACAGGGGCGGAACACTGAAGCTTTCTTT. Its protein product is CATTIQGRNTEAFF.

The CDR3 nucleotides are TGTGCCATCAGCAGTCTAGCGGGAGACTACAATGAGCAGTTCTTC. Translation gives CAISSLAGDYNEQFF. The V gene is TRBV10-3, the J gene TRBJ2-1; TRBD2 matches at 10 bases. Germline loops: CDR1 ENHRY, CDR2 SYGVKD. The CDR3 contains 15 residues. V was pared by 6 bases and J by 3 bases, with 5 bases of the junction left unmatched.

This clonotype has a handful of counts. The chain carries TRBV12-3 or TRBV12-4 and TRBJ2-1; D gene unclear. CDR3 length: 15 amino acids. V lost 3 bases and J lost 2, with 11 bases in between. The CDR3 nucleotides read TGTGCCAGCAGTTTTTCCGGCGGAGCCTACAATGAGCAGTTCTTC. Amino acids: CASSFSGGAYNEQFF.

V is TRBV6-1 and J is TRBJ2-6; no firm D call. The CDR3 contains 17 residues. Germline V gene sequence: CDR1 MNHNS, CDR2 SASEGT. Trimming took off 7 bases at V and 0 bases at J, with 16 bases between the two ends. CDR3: CASNALADFSGANVLTF. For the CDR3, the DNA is TGTGCCAGCAATGCTTTAGCTGATTTCTCTGGGGCCAACGTCCTGACTTTC.

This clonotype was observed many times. The DNA of the CDR3 is TGTGCCAGCAGGAAACCGGGACTAGACACAGATACGCAGTATTTT. This translates into CASRKPGLDTDTQYF. The chain uses TRBV7-2 and TRBJ2-3, with TRBD2 identical over 8 bases. The CDR3 consists of 15 residues. Trimming took 6 bases from V and 2 from J; bases not matched to a gene: 7. Germline V gene sequence: CDR1 SGHTA, CDR2 FQGNSA.

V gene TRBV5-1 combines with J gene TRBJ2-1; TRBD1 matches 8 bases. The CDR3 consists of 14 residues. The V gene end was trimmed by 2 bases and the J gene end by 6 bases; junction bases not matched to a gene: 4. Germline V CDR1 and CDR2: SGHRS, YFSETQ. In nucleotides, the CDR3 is TGCGCCAGCAGCTTCGGACAGGGACCCAATGAGCAGTTCTTC. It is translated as CASSFGQGPNEQFF.

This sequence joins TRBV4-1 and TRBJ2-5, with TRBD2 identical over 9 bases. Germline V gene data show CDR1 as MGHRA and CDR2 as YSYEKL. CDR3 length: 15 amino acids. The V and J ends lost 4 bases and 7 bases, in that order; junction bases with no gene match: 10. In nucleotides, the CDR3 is TGCGCCAGCAGCCCTCAGGGGGTAGCGGGGGCGACCCAGTACTTC. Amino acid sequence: CASSPQGVAGATQYF.

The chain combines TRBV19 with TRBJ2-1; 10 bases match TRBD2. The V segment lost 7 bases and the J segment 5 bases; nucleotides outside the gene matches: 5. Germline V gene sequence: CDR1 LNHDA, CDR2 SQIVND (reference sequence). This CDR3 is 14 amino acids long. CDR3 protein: CASTRTSGDNEQFF. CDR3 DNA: TGTGCCAGTACCCGGACTAGCGGAGACAATGAGCAGTTCTTC.

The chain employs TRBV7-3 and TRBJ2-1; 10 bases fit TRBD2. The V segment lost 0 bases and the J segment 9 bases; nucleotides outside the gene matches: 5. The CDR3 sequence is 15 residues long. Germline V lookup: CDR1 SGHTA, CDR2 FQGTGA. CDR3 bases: TGTGCCAGCAGCTTAACGCAGGCTAGCGGGAGTGAGCAGTTCTTC. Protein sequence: CASSLTQASGSEQFF.

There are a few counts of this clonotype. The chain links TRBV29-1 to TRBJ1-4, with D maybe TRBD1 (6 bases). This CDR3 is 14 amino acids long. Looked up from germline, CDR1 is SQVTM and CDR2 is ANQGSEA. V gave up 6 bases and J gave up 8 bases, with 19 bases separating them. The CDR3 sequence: CSVRSGEEEEKLFF. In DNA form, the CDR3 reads TGCAGCGTCCGCTCAGGGGAAGAAGAGGAAAAACTGTTTTTT.

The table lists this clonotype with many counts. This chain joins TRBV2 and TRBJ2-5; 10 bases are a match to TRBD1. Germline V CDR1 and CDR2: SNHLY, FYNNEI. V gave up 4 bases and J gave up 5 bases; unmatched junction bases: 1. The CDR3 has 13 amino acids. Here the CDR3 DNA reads TGTGCCAGCAGTGGACAGGGGGCGGAGACCCAGTACTTC. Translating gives CASSGQGAETQYF. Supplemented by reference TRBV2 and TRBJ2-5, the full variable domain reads EPEVTQTPSHQVTQMGQEVILRCVPISNHLYFYWYRQILGQKVEFLVSFYNNEISEKSEIFDDQFSVERPDGSNFTLKIRSTKLEDSAMYFCASSGQGAETQYFGPGTRLLVL.

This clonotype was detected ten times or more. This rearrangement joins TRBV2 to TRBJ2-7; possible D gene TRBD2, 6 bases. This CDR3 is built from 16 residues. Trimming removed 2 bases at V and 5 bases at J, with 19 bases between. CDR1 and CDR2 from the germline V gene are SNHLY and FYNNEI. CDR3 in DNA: TGTGCCAGCAGTGAACGGGCGGAGCTAGCGTCGGACGAGCAGTACTTC. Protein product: CASSERAELASDEQYF.

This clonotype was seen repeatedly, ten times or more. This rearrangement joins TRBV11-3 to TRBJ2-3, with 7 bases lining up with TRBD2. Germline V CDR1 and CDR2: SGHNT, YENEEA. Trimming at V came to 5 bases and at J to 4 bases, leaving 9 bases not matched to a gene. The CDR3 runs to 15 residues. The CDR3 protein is CASSPRSGVADTQYF. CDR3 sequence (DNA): TGTGCCAGCAGCCCTCGGAGCGGGGTCGCAGATACGCAGTATTTT.

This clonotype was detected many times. The CDR3 region has the DNA TGTGCCAGTCGAGGTACAGGGCTTCTAGAGACCCAGTACTTC. Protein: CASRGTGLLETQYF. The chain recombines TRBV27 with TRBJ2-5, with D maybe TRBD1 (6 bases). The germline V gene has CDR1 MNHEY and CDR2 SMNVEV (reference sequence). V lost 9 bases, J lost 4 bases, and 18 bases lay in between. This CDR3 has 14 amino acids.